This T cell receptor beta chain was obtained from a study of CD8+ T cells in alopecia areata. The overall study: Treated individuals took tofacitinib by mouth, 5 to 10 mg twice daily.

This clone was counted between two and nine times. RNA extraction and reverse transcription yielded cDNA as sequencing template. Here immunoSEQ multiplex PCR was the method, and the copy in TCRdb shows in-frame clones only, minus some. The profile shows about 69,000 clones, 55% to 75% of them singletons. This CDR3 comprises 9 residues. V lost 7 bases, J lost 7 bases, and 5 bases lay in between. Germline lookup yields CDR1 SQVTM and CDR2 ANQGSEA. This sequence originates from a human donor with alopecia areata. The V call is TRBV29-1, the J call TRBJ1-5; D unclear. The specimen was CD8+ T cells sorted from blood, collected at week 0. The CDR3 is CSAGQPQHF. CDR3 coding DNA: TGCAGCGCCGGACAGCCCCAGCATTTT.